This T cell receptor (beta chain) was sequenced in a study of metastatic and nonmetastatic thyroid tumors (dated by TCRdb to the early 2020s). General notes on the study: Repertoires from peripheral blood and from tumor or nodule tissue samples of malignant and benign thyroid patients were compared.

V is clipped by 6 bases and J by 6 bases, and the sequence between their germline boundaries is 14 bases long. The CDR3 covers 13 residues, taking in both the cysteine and the phenylalanine. The read is trimmed to its CDR3 DNA, 39 bases read in frame from base 1. CDR1 and CDR2 were assigned from the germline V gene as MNHNS and SASEGT. This clone has just a few counts. There is no known antigen for this receptor. Base qualities were left out, and no much larger clone turns up one base away. General study outcomes and caveats: TCR beta diversity was reported as significantly higher in malignant tumors than in benign nodules, in both blood and tumor samples.

The library came from PCR. These reads were obtained on an Illumina HiSeq 4000. High-throughput sequencing was used to profile the TCR beta-chain CDR3 region of each patient. Per the original workflow: The researchers built a classifier to tell apart papillary thyroid cancer patients with distant metastasis, based on CDR3 differences among clinicopathological groups. Repertoire diversity was assessed with the Shannon index, and tumor-blood repertoire similarity with the Morisita-Horn index. TCRdb redid the processing of the public reads, applying fastp at Q25 and MiXCR, and retained in-frame beta chains. It is TCRdb's table, rather than the study itself, that gives the V and J calls and clone size. The table for this sample lists fewer than 35,000 clones; almost 30% of them were counted only once. Approximately 31% of the sample rests with the top ten. Before undergoing thyroid surgery, none of the patients had been given any kind of treatment. Using T-cell receptor beta sequencing, the researchers looked back retrospectively at clinical samples from patients, gathered between about 2012 and 2019.

This TCR was sampled from a female donor with papillary thyroid cancer or a benign thyroid nodule (not recorded which). Some clones in this sample may be carry-over from other donors' samples. The sequenced sample was blood. This sequence uses TRBV6-1 and TRBJ1-2, with TRBD1 tentatively as D gene (6 bases match). CDR3 sequence: CASSALRGDGYTF. DNA sequence: TGTGCCAGCAGCGCCTTGAGGGGGGATGGCTACACCTTC.